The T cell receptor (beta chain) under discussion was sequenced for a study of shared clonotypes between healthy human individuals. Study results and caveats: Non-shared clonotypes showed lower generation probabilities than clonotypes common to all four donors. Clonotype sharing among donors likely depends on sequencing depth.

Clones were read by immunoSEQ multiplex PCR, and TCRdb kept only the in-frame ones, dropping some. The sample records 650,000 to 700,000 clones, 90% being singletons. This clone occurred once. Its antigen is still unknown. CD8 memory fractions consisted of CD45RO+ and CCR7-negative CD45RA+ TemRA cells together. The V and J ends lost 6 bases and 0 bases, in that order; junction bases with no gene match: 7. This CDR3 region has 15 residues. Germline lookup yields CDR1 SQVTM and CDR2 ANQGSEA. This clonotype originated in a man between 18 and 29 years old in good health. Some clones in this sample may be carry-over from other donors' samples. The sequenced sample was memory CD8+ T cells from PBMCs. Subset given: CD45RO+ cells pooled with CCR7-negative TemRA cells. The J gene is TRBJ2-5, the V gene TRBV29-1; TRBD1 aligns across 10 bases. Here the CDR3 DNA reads TGCAGCGTCCTGTTCGGGACAGGGGACCAAGAGACCCAGTACTTC. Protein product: CSVLFGTGDQETQYF.